This T cell receptor (beta chain) is from a study of cytomegalovirus exposure and HLA in healthy donors. Amplification used 60 Vbeta primers and 13 Jbeta primers. The repertoire was sequenced with immunoSEQ multiplex PCR; TCRdb's copy has only in-frame clones and lacks some. The sample holds some 190,000 clones, roughly 82% seen once. The CDR3 covers 16 residues. The germline CDR1 and CDR2 sequences are SGDLS and YYNGEE. Trimming at V came to 4 bases and at J to 4 bases, leaving 8 bases not matched to a gene. Regarding this clone: Its antigen is as yet unknown.

Study-level results: Most of the CMV-associated TCR beta chains (in a later analysis) appeared to be HLA-restricted. In a later analysis, TCR beta V- and J-gene trimming showed a link to a missense DCLRE1C variant. Some public TCRs appeared in many individuals, while most sequences were rare.

The V and J genes are TRBV9 and TRBJ1-2; TRBD1 matches 12 bases. Material: PBMCs. The source is a man aged 35 to 55 in good health and CMV-seronegative. The chain's CDR3 is CASSFRDRGLSYGYTF. The CDR3 DNA is TGTGCCAGCAGCTTTAGGGACAGGGGGCTGAGCTATGGCTACACCTTC.